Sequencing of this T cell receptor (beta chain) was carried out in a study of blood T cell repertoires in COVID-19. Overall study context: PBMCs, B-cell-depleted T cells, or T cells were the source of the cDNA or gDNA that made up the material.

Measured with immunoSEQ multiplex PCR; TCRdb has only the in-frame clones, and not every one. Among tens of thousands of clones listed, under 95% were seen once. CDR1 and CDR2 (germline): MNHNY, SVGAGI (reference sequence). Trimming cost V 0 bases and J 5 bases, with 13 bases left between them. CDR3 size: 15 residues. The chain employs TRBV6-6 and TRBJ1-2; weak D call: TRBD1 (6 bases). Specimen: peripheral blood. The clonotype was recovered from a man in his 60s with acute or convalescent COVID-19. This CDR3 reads CASSYSLGARYGYTF. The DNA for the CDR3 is TGTGCCAGCAGTTACTCCCTGGGGGCGAGATATGGCTACACCTTC.